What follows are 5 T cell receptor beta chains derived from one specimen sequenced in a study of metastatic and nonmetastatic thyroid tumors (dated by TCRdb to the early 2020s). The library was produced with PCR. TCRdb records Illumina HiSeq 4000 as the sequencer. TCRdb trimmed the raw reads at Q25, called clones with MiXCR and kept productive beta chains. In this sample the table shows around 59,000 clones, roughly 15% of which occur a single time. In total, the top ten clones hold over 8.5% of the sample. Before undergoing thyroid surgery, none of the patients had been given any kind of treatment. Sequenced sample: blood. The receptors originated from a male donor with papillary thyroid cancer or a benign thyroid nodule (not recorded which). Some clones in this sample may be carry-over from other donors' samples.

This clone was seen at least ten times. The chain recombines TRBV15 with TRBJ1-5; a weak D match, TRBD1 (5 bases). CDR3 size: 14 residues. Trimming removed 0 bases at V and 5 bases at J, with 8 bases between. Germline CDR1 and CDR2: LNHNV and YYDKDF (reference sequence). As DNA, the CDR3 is TGTGCCACCAGCAGAGATCTGGGGGATCAGCCCCAGCATTTT. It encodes CATSRDLGDQPQHF.

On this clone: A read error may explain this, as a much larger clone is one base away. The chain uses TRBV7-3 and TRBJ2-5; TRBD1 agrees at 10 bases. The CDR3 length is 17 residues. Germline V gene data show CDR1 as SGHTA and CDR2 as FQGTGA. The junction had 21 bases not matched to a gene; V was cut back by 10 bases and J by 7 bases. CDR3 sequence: CAITQTPGQGLHRTQYF. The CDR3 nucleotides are TGTGCCATCACCCAAACTCCGGGACAGGGGCTTCATAGGACCCAGTACTTC.

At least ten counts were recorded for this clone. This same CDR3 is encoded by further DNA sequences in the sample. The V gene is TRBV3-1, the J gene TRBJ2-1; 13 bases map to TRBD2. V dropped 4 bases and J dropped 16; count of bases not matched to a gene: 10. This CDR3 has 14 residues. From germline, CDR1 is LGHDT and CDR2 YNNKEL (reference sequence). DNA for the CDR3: TGTGCCAGCAGCCCCGGACTAGCGGGGGTGAGCCGCTTCTTC. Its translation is CASSPGLAGVSRFF.

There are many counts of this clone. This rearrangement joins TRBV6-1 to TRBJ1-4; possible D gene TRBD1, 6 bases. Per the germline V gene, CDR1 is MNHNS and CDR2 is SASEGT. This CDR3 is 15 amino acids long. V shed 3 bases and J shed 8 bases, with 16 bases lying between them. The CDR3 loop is CASSDFNRVGEKLFF. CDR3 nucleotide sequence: TGTGCCAGCAGTGATTTCAACAGGGTAGGCGAAAAACTGTTTTTT.

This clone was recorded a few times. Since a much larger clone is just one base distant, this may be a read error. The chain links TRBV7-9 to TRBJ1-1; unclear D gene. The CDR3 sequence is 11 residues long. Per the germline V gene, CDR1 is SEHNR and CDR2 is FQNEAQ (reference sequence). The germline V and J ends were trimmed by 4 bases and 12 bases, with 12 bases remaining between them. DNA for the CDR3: TGTGCCAGCAGCTCAAGCCTCGAATCTTTCTTT. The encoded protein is CASSSSLESFF. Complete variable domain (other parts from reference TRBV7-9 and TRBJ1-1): DTGVSQNPRHKITKRGQNVTFRCDPISEHNRLYWYRQTLGQGPEFLTYFQNEAQLEKSRLLSDRFSAERPKGSFSTLEIQRTEQGDSAMYLCASSSSLESFFGQGTRLTVV.